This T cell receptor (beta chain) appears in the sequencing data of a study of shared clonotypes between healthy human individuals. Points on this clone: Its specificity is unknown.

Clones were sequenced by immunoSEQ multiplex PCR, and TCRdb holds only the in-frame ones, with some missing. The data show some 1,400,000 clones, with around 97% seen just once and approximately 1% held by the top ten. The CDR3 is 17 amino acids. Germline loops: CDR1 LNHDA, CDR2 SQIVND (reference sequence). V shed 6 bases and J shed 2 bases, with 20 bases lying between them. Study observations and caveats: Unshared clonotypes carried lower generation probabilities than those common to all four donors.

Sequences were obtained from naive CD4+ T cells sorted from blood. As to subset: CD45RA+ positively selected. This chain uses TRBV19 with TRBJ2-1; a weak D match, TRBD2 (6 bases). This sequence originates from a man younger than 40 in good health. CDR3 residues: CASRMLAGTLTYNEQFF. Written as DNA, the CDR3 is TGTGCCAGTAGAATGCTAGCCGGGACTTTAACCTACAATGAGCAGTTCTTC.